Listed below are T cell receptor beta chains from one sample, sequenced in a study of blood T cell repertoires in COVID-19. Libraries were prepared by immunoSEQ multiplex PCR; TCRdb keeps only in-frame clonotypes and omits some of them. This table holds 55,000 to 65,000 clones, just under 85% found once. Sequencing used peripheral blood. Receptor source: a man in his sixties with acute or convalescent COVID-19. Each CDR3 is given with its conserved first and last residue. The order of the fields is J gene, V gene, D gene, clone size, CDR3 protein, CDR3 DNA. D genes are given only for firm matches. Rows may omit the clone size; those that give it use once, few, many or a size class.

>TRBJ1-2|TRBV6-5|TRBD1|.
CASSYIDRGSGYTF
TGTGCCAGCAGTTACATCGACAGGGGTAGTGGCTACACCTTC
>TRBJ1-3|TRBV24-1|TRBD1|few
CATSDPGQGNTIYF
TGTGCCACCAGTGATCCGGGACAGGGAAACACCATATATTTT
>TRBJ1-5|TRBV4-1|.|.
CASSQTRGIRQPQHF
TGCGCCAGCAGCCAAACTCGAGGGATACGACAGCCCCAGCATTTT
>TRBJ2-5|TRBV19|TRBD1|.
CASSMTGGETQYF
TGTGCCAGTAGTATGACAGGGGGCGAGACCCAGTACTTC
>TRBJ2-1|TRBV5-1|.|.
CASCLSGSYNEQFF
TGCGCCAGCTGCCTATCCGGCTCCTACAATGAGCAGTTCTTC
>TRBJ1-4|TRBV11-2|.|.
CASSLGGGTRGLFF
TGTGCCAGCAGCTTAGGAGGGGGTACCCGAGGACTGTTTTTT
>TRBJ1-1|TRBV10-2|.|once
CASSGLKLGRTEAFF
TGCGCCAGCAGTGGCCTTAAACTTGGGAGGACTGAAGCTTTCTTT
>TRBJ2-3|TRBV18|.|.
CASSPGSARTDTQYF
TGTGCCAGCTCACCAGGGTCAGCCAGGACAGATACGCAGTATTTT
>TRBJ1-1|TRBV5-1|TRBD1|few
CASSQGGQTEAFF
TGCGCCAGCTCACAGGGGGGGCAGACTGAAGCTTTCTTT
>TRBJ2-3|TRBV2|TRBD2|.
CASSGGLAGAGQYF
TGTGCCAGCAGCGGTGGACTAGCGGGGGCGGGGCAGTATTTT
>TRBJ1-5|TRBV30|.|.
CAWSYTGNQPQHF
TGTGCCTGGAGTTATACAGGGAATCAGCCCCAGCATTTT
>TRBJ2-2|TRBV12-5|.|.
CASGLRTGTGELFF
TGTGCTAGTGGTCTGCGAACAGGGACCGGGGAGCTGTTTTTT
>TRBJ1-2|TRBV28|.|.
CASSTYTGSLYGYTF
TGTGCCAGCAGTACCTACACAGGGAGCCTCTATGGCTACACCTTC
>TRBJ2-7|TRBV10-2|.|.
CASSDTGEQYF
TGCGCCAGCAGTGATACGGGGGAGCAGTACTTC
>TRBJ2-3|TRBV5-1|.|.
CASSLDGDTQYF
TGCGCCAGCAGCTTGGACGGGGATACGCAGTATTTT
>TRBJ2-7|TRBV6-5|.|.
CATRPDFLISYEQYF
TGTGCCACTCGCCCGGACTTTCTTATCTCCTACGAGCAGTACTTC
>TRBJ1-2|TRBV12-3/TRBV12-4|TRBD1|.
CASRQGLDGYTF
TGTGCCAGCAGACAGGGGCTGGACGGCTACACCTTC
>TRBJ2-5|TRBV18|.|.
CASSRDRRETQYF
TGTGCCAGCTCTCGCGACAGGCGGGAGACCCAGTACTTC
>TRBJ1-2|TRBV5-6|.|few
CASSSGNGYTF
TGTGCCAGCAGCTCGGGGAATGGCTACACCTTC